The 10 T cell receptor beta chains presented below share a single source sample, sequenced in a study of blood T cells in healthy people across ages. Together with a sample-barcoded 5' primer, a J-beta primer mix was included in a second PCR lasting roughly 6 to 12 cycles. From the 5' RACE reads, TCRdb called clonotypes with MiXCR, one entry per CDR3 protein. The table includes around 870,000 distinct CDR3 sequences, around 26% detected once. The specimen sequenced was blood. The receptors stem from a woman of 80 years or more in good health.

The rearrangement links TRBV29-1 to TRBJ2-1; TRBD2 agrees at 9 bases. V shed 1 base, J shed 10 bases, and the junction held 8 bases outside the gene matches. This CDR3 contains 14 residues. CDR1 and CDR2 from the germline V gene are SQVTM and ANQGSEA. The CDR3 DNA sequence: TGCAGCGTTGAAGGTCCAGCGGGAGGACACGAGCAGTTCTTC. It encodes CSVEGPAGGHEQFF.

This clonotype was seen a few times. It may be a read error: a sequence one base away is much more abundant. The genes are TRBV7-2 and TRBJ2-7; either TRBD1 or TRBD2 may fit D (6 bases each). V shed 5 bases and J shed 4 bases, with 18 bases lying between them. Germline assignment: CDR1 SGHTA and CDR2 FQGNSA. This CDR3 is 15 amino acids long. The CDR3 nucleotides read TGTGCCAGCAGCCCCTCCGGGGGCCCCGGTTACGAGCAGTACTTC. It translates to CASSPSGGPGYEQYF.

The chain has TRBV24-1 and TRBJ2-3; 7 bases are shared with TRBD1. CDR3 length equals 13 residues. Looked up from germline, CDR1 is KGHDR and CDR2 is SFDVKD. CDR3 loop: CAATGSGTDTQYF. The CDR3 nucleotides are TGTGCTGCGACAGGGTCCGGCACAGATACGCAGTATTTT.

A remark on this clonotype: A read error may explain this, as a much larger clone is one base away. CDR3 protein: CASSVANGVSSYNEQFF. CDR3 in DNA: TGTGCCAGCAGCGTGGCTAACGGGGTCAGCTCCTACAATGAGCAGTTCTTC. This chain joins TRBV9 and TRBJ2-1, with D tentatively TRBD2 (5 bases). CDR3 length equals 17 residues. V was clipped by 2 bases and J by 0 bases, with 15 bases between them. CDR1 is SGDLS and CDR2 is YYNGEE in the germline V gene.

This clonotype was counted many times. This chain connects TRBV20-1 to TRBJ1-2, with a possible D match to TRBD1 (5 bases). CDR3 length: 15 amino acids. V lost 8 bases to trimming and J lost 8 bases, with 27 bases between them. CDR1 DFQATT and CDR2 SNEGSKA come from the germline V gene (reference sequence). The CDR3 region has the DNA TGCAGTTCCCAGGAGATGGGACCGGTGAAATCGGGCTACACCTTC. Residues: CSSQEMGPVKSGYTF.

As concerns this clonotype: A much larger clone is a single base away; this may be a read error. CDR3 sequence: CAGSLGTINQPQHF. Written as DNA, the CDR3 is TGTGCCGGCAGCTTGGGGACAATCAATCAGCCCCAGCATTTT. This rearrangement joins TRBV5-6 to TRBJ1-5; possible D gene TRBD1, 6 bases. Looked up from germline, CDR1 is SGHDT and CDR2 is YYEEEE. The CDR3 runs 14 residues.

This clonotype was counted many times. This chain links TRBV18 with TRBJ1-2; D possibly corresponds to TRBD1 (6 bases). Trimming cost V 2 bases and J 6 bases, with 16 bases left between them. This CDR3 is built from 15 residues. Germline CDR1 and CDR2: KGHSH and LQKENI. The chain's CDR3 is CASSPNTGTYDGYTF. In DNA, the CDR3 is TGTGCCAGCTCACCAAACACAGGGACTTACGATGGCTACACCTTC.

Comment on this clonotype: A much larger clone is a single base away; this may be a read error. The chain employs TRBV4-2 and TRBJ2-7, with D possibly being TRBD1 (5 bases). In germline, CDR1 is LGHNA, CDR2 YNFKEQ. V lost 0 bases, J lost 7 bases, and 19 bases lay in between. CDR3 length equals 16 residues. The CDR3 DNA reads TGTGCCAGCAGCCAAGATCTAGGGCTTAGGGGCAATGAGCAGTACTTC. Translation: CASSQDLGLRGNEQYF.

This clonotype was observed many times. The chain's CDR3 is CATSVYNEQFF. In DNA form, the CDR3 reads TGTGCCACCAGCGTCTACAATGAGCAGTTCTTC. J is TRBJ2-1 and V is TRBV24-1, with unresolved D. The V gene's germline CDR1 is KGHDR and CDR2 SFDVKD. V lost 7 bases and J lost 3, with 3 bases in between. The CDR3 contains 11 residues.

This clonotype was counted between two and nine times. The chain is built from TRBV2 and TRBJ2-2; TRBD1 matches at 7 bases. With 0 bases clipped from V and 5 bases from J, the junction kept 6 bases outside the gene matches. Germline V gene data show CDR1 as SNHLY and CDR2 as FYNNEI. The CDR3 extends over 16 amino acids. CDR3 region: CASSEALHRGTGELFF. The CDR3 DNA follows: TGTGCCAGCAGTGAAGCGCTACACAGGGGTACCGGGGAGCTGTTTTTT. Full variable domain (missing parts from reference TRBV2 and TRBJ2-2): EPEVTQTPSHQVTQMGQEVILRCVPISNHLYFYWYRQILGQKVEFLVSFYNNEISEKSEIFDDQFSVERPDGSNFTLKIRSTKLEDSAMYFCASSEALHRGTGELFFGEGSRLTVL.